These 15 T cell receptor beta chains were sequenced from one sample in a study of T cell repertoires in cytomegalovirus infection. Using its own MiXCR run on the reads, TCRdb lists one record per CDR3 protein. The data contain 510,000 or so distinct CDR3 sequences, about 25% of them singletons. Sequencing was done on a sample of PBMCs. The receptors were gathered from a human donor in good health (CMV status not recorded). Some clones in this sample may be carry-over from other donors' samples.

The V call is TRBV23-1, the J call TRBJ2-7, with TRBD1 identical over 8 bases. TRBV23-1 is labeled an ORF, and its function is uncertain. CDR3 length: 17 residues. V shed 0 bases, J shed 2 bases, and the junction held 9 bases outside the gene matches. The CDR3 DNA sequence: TGCGCCAGCAGTCAATCGCCCGCTGGGACAGGAGCCTACGAGCAGTACTTC. It encodes CASSQSPAGTGAYEQYF.

The chain carries TRBV12-3 or TRBV12-4 and TRBJ2-1; D might be TRBD2 (6 bases). The germline V and J ends were trimmed by 8 bases and 2 bases, with 13 bases remaining between them. The CDR3 consists of 14 residues. CDR3 nucleotides: TGTGCCAGCCGGGGGAGCGGTACCTACAATGAGCAGTTCTTC. It encodes CASRGSGTYNEQFF.

This chain uses TRBV12-3 or TRBV12-4 with TRBJ1-5; 8 nucleotides match TRBD1. The CDR3 has 16 residues. V gave up 4 bases and J gave up 1 base; unmatched junction bases: 6. In DNA, the CDR3 is TGTGCCAGCAGTTCCCCCACAGGGGGAAGCAATCAGCCCCAGCATTTT. This codes for CASSSPTGGSNQPQHF.

The CDR3 region is CASSVGLAGEQYF. CDR3 bases: TGTGCCAGCAGTGTAGGACTAGCGGGGGAGCAGTACTTC. V is TRBV2 and J is TRBJ2-7; 12 nucleotides match TRBD2. Unmatched junction bases numbered 2, after V lost 4 bases and J lost 7 bases. This CDR3 comprises 13 residues. Germline CDR1 is SNHLY and CDR2 is FYNNEI.

Ten or more counts support this clonotype. The chain has TRBV7-2 and TRBJ1-6; 9 bases are shared with TRBD1. Germline V gene lookup returns CDR1 SGHTA and CDR2 FQGNSA. V gave up 6 bases and J gave up 9 bases; unmatched junction bases: 9. The length of the CDR3 is 15 residues. CDR3 in DNA: TGTGCCAGCAGAGCCGGCACAGGGGGCTTTTCACCCCTCCACTTT. As protein: CASRAGTGGFSPLHF. Using reference TRBV7-2 and TRBJ1-6 for the parts outside the CDR3, the full variable domain is GAGVSQSPSNKVTEKGKDVELRCDPISGHTALYWYRQSLGQGLEFLIYFQGNSAPDKSGLPSDRFSAERTGGSVSTLTIQRTQQEDSAVYLCASRAGTGGFSPLHFGNGTRLTVT.

The chain combines TRBV7-9 with TRBJ2-3; 7 bases fit TRBD1. The CDR3 loop spans 15 amino acids. V dropped 5 bases and J dropped 6; count of bases not matched to a gene: 11. CDR1 and CDR2 from the germline V gene are SEHNR and FQNEAQ (reference sequence). As DNA, the CDR3 is TGTGCCAGCAGCCCCCCTCAAGGGGGCTGGGATACGCAGTATTTT. Translation: CASSPPQGGWDTQYF.

Concerning this clonotype itself: The junction shows a germline mismatch at one end, possibly a read error. The chain employs TRBV7-2 and TRBJ2-1; D is perhaps TRBD1 (6 bases). The CDR3 length is 12 residues. Per germline, CDR1 SGHTA and CDR2 FQGNSA. CDR3 protein: CASSVLTGPGVF. CDR3 bases: TGTGCCAGCAGCGTATTAACAGGGCCCGGGGTCTTC. The full variable domain, rest sourced from reference TRBV7-2 and TRBJ2-1, is GAGVSQSPSNKVTEKGKDVELRCDPISGHTALYWYRQSLGQGLEFLIYFQGNSAPDKSGLPSDRFSAERTGGSVSTLTIQRTQQEDSAVYLCASSVLTGPGVFGPGTRLTVL.

CDR3 residues: CASSVALANQRNDNEQFF. DNA of the CDR3: TGTGCCAGTAGTGTCGCCCTAGCGAACCAAAGGAACGACAATGAGCAGTTCTTC. The chain links TRBV19 to TRBJ2-1; perhaps TRBD2 as D (6 bases). Germline values: CDR1 LNHDA, CDR2 SQIVND (reference sequence). Trimming cost V 5 bases and J 5 bases, with 25 bases left between them. The CDR3 contains 18 residues.

This chain joins TRBV28 and TRBJ2-3; a weak D match, TRBD2 (5 bases). This CDR3 comprises 15 residues. V was clipped by 3 bases and J by 6 bases, with 16 bases between them. Germline CDR1 and CDR2: MDHEN and SYDVKM. Here the CDR3 DNA reads TGTGCCAGCAGTTTCGGGGAACTAGGTCGGGATACGCAGTATTTT. This encodes CASSFGELGRDTQYF.

This clonotype was seen more than once but under ten times. The CDR3 here is CASSSGQGLNTEAFF. Here the CDR3 DNA reads TGTGCCAGCAGCTCGGGACAGGGCCTCAACACTGAAGCTTTCTTT. V gene TRBV7-2 combines with J gene TRBJ1-1; TRBD1 aligns across 9 bases. Germline V gives CDR1 SGHTA, CDR2 FQGNSA. V was pared by 4 bases and J by 2 bases, with 5 bases of the junction left unmatched. The CDR3 spans 15 residues.

This chain links TRBV10-3 with TRBJ2-1, with D perhaps matching TRBD2 (6 bases). The V end lost 3 bases, the J end lost 4 bases, and 13 bases lay between the germline ends. This CDR3 has 15 amino acids. Germline V gives CDR1 ENHRY, CDR2 SYGVKD. DNA for the CDR3: TGTGCCATCAGTGAATTCCGGGAGACGTACAATGAGCAGTTCTTC. Translating it yields CAISEFRETYNEQFF.

This clonotype was detected only a few times. V usage is TRBV4-1 and J usage is TRBJ2-5, with D maybe TRBD1 (6 bases). V was pared by 6 bases and J by 5 bases, with 13 bases between. The CDR3 covers 13 residues. Germline CDR1 is MGHRA and CDR2 is YSYEKL. DNA of the CDR3: TGCGCCAGCAGTGTACAGGGAATGGAGACCCAGTACTTC. Translated: CASSVQGMETQYF.

This chain uses TRBV6-1 with TRBJ2-1; D gene uncertain. In germline, CDR1 is MNHNS, CDR2 SASEGT. The germline V and J ends were trimmed by 5 bases and 0 bases, with 14 bases remaining between them. The CDR3 contains 16 residues. This CDR3 reads CASSYEAKSSYNEQFF. In nucleotides, the CDR3 is TGTGCCAGCAGTTATGAGGCGAAGAGCTCCTACAATGAGCAGTTCTTC.

This clonotype has just a few counts. The chain links TRBV19 to TRBJ1-4; a possible D gene is TRBD1 (6 bases). The CDR3 length is 14 residues. V was cut by 2 bases and J by 4 bases, with 8 bases left in between. CDR1 and CDR2 (germline): LNHDA, SQIVND (reference sequence). This CDR3 reads CASSIRTVNEKLFF. CDR3 DNA: TGTGCCAGTAGTATAAGGACAGTTAATGAAAAACTGTTTTTT.

J is TRBJ1-5 and V is TRBV9; D gene uncertain. Per germline, CDR1 SGDLS and CDR2 YYNGEE. The CDR3 has 15 residues. Deletions cut 0 bases from V and 3 bases from J, with 10 bases between. CDR3 bases: TGTGCCAGCAGCGTAGGAGGGCACCCCAATCAGCCCCAGCATTTT. As protein: CASSVGGHPNQPQHF.